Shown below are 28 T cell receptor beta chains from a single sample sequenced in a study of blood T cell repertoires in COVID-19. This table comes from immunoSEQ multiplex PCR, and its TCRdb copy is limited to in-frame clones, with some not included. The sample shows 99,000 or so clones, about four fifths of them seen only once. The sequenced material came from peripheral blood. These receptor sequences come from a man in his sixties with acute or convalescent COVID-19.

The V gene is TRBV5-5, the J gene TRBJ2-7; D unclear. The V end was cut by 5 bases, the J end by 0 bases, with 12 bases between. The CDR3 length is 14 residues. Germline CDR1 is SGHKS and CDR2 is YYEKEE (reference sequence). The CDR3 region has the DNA TGTGCCAGCAGTTGGTACTTACCCTCCTACGAGCAGTACTTC. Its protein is CASSWYLPSYEQYF.

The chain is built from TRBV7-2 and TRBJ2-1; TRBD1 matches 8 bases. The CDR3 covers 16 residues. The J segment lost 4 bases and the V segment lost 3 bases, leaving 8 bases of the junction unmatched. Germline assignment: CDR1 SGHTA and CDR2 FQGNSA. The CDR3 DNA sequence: TGTGCCAGCAGCTTGACCCCGGGACAGGTATACAATGAGCAGTTCTTC. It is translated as CASSLTPGQVYNEQFF.

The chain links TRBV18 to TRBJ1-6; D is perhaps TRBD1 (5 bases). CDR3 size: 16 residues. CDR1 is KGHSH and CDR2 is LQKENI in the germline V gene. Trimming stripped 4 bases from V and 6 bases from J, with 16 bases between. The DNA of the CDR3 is TGTGCCAGCTCACTCGGGGCCGGGACTGCTAATTCACCCCTCCACTTT. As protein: CASSLGAGTANSPLHF.

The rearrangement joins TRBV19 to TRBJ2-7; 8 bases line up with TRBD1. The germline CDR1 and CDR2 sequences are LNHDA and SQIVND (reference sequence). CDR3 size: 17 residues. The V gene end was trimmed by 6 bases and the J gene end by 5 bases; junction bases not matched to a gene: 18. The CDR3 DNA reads TGTGCCAGTAGCCCCCCCGGGCATGGGACAGGACTCGACGAGCAGTACTTC. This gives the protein CASSPPGHGTGLDEQYF.

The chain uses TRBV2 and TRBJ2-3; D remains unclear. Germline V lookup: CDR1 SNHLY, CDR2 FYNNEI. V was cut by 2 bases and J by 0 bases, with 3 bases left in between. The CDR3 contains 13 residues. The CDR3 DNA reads TGTGCCAGCAGTGAACAGAGCACAGATACGCAGTATTTT. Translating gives CASSEQSTDTQYF.

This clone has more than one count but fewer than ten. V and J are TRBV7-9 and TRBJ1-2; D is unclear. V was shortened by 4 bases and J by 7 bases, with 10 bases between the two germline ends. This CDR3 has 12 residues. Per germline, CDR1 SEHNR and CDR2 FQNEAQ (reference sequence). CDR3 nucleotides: TGTGCCAGCAGCTCAAGCGCCCTTGGCTACACCTTC. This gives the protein CASSSSALGYTF.

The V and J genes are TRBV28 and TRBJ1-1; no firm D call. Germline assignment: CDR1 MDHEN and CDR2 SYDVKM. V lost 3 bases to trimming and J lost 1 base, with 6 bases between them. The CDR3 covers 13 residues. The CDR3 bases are TGTGCCAGCAGTTTTTCACAGAACACTGAAGCTTTCTTT. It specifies CASSFSQNTEAFF.

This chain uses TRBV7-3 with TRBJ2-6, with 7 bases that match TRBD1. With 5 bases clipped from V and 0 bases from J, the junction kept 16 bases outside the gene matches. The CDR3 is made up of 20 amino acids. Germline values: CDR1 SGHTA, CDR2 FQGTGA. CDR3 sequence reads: CASSPSRTGPMSSGANVLTF. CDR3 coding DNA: TGTGCCAGCAGCCCATCGAGGACAGGACCTATGAGCTCTGGGGCCAACGTCCTGACTTTC.

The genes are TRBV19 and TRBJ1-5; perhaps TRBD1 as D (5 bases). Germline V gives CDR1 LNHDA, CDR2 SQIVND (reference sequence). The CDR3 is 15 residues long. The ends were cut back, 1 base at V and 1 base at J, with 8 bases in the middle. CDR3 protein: CASSIGAGSNQPQHF. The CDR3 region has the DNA TGTGCCAGTAGTATAGGGGCAGGGAGCAATCAGCCCCAGCATTTT.

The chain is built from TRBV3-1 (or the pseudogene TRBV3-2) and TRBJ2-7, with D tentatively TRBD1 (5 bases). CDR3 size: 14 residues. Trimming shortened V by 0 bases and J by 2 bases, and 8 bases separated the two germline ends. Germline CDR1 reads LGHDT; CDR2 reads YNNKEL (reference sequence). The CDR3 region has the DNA TGTGCCAGCAGCCAAGACTGGGGCCCCTACGAGCAGTACTTC. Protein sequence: CASSQDWGPYEQYF.

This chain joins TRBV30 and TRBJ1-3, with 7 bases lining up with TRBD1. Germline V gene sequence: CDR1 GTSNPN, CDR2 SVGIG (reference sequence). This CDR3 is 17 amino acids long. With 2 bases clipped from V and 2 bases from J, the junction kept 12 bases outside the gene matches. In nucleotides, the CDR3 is TGTGCCTGGAGTTTTCGAACAGGGGTCAGGACTGGAAACACCATATATTTT. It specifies CAWSFRTGVRTGNTIYF.

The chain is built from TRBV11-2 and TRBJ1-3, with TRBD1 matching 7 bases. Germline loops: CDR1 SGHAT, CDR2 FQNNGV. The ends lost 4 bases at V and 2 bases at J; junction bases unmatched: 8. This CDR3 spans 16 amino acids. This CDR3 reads CASSSISRGPGNTIYF. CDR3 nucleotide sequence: TGTGCCAGCAGCTCAATCTCGAGGGGGCCTGGAAACACCATATATTTT.

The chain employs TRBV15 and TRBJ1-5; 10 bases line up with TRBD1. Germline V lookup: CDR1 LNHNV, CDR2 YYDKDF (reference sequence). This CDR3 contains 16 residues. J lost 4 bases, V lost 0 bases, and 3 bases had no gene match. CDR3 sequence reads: CATSREGTGANQPQHF. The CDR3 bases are TGTGCCACCAGCAGAGAAGGGACAGGGGCAAATCAGCCCCAGCATTTT.

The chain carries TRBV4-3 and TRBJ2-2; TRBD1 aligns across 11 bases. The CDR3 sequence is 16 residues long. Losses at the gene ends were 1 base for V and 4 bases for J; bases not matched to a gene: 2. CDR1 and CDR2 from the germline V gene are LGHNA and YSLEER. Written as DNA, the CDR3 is TGCGCCAGCAGCCAAGGGACAGGGGGCAGCACCGGGGAGCTGTTTTTT. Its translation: CASSQGTGGSTGELFF.

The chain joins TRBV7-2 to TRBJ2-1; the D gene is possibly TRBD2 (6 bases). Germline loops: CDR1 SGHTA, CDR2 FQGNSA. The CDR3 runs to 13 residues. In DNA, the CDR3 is TGTGCTACGGGGGTAGGGTTTGGCAATGAGCAGTTCTTC. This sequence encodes CATGVGFGNEQFF. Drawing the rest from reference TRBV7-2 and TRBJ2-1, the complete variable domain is GAGVSQSPSNKVTEKGKDVELRCDPISGHTALYWYRQSLGQGLEFLIYFQGNSAPDKSGLPSDRFSAERTGGSVSTLTIQRTQQEDSAVYLCATGVGFGNEQFFGPGTRLTVL.

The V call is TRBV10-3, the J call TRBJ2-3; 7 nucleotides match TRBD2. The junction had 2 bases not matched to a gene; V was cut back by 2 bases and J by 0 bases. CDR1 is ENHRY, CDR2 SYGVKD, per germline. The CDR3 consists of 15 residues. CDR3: CAISENSGSTDTQYF. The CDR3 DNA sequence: TGTGCCATCAGTGAGAATAGCGGGAGCACAGATACGCAGTATTTT.

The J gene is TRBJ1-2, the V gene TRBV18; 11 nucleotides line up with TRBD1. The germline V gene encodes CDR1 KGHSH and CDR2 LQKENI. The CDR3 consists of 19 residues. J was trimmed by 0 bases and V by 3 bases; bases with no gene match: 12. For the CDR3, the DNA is TGTGCCAGCTCACCGCAAAACGGGACAGGGGGGATTGCTAACTATGGCTACACCTTC. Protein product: CASSPQNGTGGIANYGYTF.

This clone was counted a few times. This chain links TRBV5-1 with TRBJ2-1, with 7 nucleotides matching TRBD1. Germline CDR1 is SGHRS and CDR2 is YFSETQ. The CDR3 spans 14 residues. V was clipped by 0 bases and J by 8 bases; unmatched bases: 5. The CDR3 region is CASSLVDRNDEQFF. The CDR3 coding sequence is TGCGCCAGCAGCTTGGTGGACAGGAACGATGAGCAGTTCTTC.

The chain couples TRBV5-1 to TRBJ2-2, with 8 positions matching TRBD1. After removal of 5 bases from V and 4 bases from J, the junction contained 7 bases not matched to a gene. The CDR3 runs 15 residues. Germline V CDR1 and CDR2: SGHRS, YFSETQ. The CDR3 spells CASRATGVSTGELFF. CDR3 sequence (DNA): TGCGCCAGCAGAGCGACAGGGGTTAGCACCGGGGAGCTGTTTTTT.

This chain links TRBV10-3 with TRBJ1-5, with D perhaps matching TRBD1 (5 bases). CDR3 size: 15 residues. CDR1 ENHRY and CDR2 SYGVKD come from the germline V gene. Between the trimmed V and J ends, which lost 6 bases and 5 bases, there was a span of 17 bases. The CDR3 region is CAISKGQDGDQPQHF. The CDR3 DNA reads TGTGCCATCAGCAAGGGGCAGGATGGGGATCAGCCCCAGCATTTT.

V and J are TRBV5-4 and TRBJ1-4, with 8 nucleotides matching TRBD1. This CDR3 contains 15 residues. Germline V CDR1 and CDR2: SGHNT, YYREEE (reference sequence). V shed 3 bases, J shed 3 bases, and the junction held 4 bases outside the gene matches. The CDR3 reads CASSYGQGSNEKLFF. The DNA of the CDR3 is TGTGCCAGCAGCTATGGACAGGGATCTAATGAAAAACTGTTTTTT.

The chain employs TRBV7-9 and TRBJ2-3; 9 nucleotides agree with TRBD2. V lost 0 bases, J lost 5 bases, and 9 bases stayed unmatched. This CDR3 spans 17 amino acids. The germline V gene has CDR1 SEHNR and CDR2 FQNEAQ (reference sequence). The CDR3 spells CASSLAGPAGGQDTQYF. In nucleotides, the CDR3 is TGTGCCAGCAGCTTAGCCGGGCCGGCGGGGGGGCAAGATACGCAGTATTTT.

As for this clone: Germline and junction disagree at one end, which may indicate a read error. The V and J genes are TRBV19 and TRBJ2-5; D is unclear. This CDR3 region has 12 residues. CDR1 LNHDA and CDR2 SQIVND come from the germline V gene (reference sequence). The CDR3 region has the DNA TGTGCCGGTAGTATAAACGGAGAGACCCAGTACTTC. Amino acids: CAGSINGETQYF. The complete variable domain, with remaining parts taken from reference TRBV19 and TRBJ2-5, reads DGGITQSPKYLFRKEGQNVTLSCEQNLNHDAMYWYRQDPGQGLRLIYYSQIVNDFQKGDIAEGYSVSREKKESFPLTVTSAQKNPTAFYLCAGSINGETQYFGPGTRLLVL.

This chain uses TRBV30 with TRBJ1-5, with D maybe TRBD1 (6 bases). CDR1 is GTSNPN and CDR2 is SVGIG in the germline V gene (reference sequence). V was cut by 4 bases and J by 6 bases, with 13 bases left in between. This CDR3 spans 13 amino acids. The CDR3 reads CAWTDRYGQPQHF. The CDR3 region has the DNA TGTGCCTGGACCGACAGGTATGGTCAGCCCCAGCATTTT. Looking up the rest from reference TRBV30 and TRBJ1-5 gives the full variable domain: SQTIHQWPATLVQPVGSPLSLECTVEGTSNPNLYWYRQAAGRGLQLLFYSVGIGQISSEVPQNLSASRPQDRQFILSSKKLLLSDSGFYLCAWTDRYGQPQHFGDGTRLSIL.

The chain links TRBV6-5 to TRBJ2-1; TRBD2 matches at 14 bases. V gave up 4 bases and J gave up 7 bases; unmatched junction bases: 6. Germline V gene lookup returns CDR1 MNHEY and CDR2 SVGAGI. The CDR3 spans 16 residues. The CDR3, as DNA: TGTGCCAGCAGTTTCACCGGGACTAGCGGGGGAAATGAGCAGTTCTTC. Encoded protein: CASSFTGTSGGNEQFF.

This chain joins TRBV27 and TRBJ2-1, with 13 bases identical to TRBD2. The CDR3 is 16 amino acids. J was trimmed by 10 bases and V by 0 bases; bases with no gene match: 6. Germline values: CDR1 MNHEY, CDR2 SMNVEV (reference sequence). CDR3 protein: CASSLSGLAGLGEQFF. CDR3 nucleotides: TGTGCCAGCAGTTTATCGGGACTAGCGGGGCTAGGGGAGCAGTTCTTC.

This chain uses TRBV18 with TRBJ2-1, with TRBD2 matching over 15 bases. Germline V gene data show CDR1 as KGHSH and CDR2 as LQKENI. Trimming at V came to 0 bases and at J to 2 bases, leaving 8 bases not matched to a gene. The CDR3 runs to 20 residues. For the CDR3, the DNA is TGTGCCAGCTCACCACCTCCCGGACTAGCGGGGGGGCCCACCTACAATGAGCAGTTCTTC. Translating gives CASSPPPGLAGGPTYNEQFF.

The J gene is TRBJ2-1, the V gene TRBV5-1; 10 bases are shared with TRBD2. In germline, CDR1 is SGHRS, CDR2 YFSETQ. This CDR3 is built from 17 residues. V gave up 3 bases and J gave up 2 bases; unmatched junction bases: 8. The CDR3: CASSWRTSGSPYNEQFF. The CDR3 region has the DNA TGCGCCAGCAGCTGGCGGACTAGCGGTTCTCCCTACAATGAGCAGTTCTTC.